The 10 T cell receptor beta chains below all came from one sample that was sequenced in a study of T cells in Graves' hyperthyroidism and ophthalmopathy. What was amplified from RNA transcripts were TCR beta CDR3 regions. First-round RT-PCR of the TCR CDR3 relied on the HTBI primer set. TCRdb fed the multiplex PCR reads into MiXCR, producing one record per CDR3 protein. This sample yields hundreds of thousands of distinct CDR3 sequences, of which nearly 20% are seen a single time; 40% to 50% belongs to the top ten. Sequenced material: blood. All receptors derive from a middle-aged man with Graves' ophthalmopathy.

This clonotype was observed many times. The rearrangement uses TRBV18 and TRBJ2-2, with D possibly TRBD1 on 5 matching bases. Per the germline V gene, CDR1 is KGHSH and CDR2 is LQKENI. CDR3 length: 14 amino acids. The ends were cut back, 5 bases at V and 4 bases at J, with 11 bases in the middle. The CDR3 DNA reads TGTGCCAGCTCAGAACTCGACAGCACCGGGGAGCTGTTTTTT. Translated: CASSELDSTGELFF.

This clonotype was picked up many times. The chain uses TRBV5-5 and TRBJ2-3; the D gene is possibly TRBD2 (5 bases). This CDR3 has 15 amino acids. Trimming pared 0 bases from V and 3 bases from J, leaving 11 bases between. Per germline, CDR1 SGHKS and CDR2 YYEKEE (reference sequence). CDR3 protein: CASSLDSGRTDTQYF. The CDR3 DNA follows: TGTGCCAGCAGCTTGGACAGCGGCAGGACAGATACGCAGTATTTT.

This clonotype has at least ten counts. The V and J genes are TRBV3-1 and TRBJ2-5, with unresolved D. CDR3 length: 13 amino acids. Between the trimmed V and J ends, which lost 3 bases and 2 bases, there was a span of 7 bases. The V gene's germline CDR1 is LGHDT and CDR2 YNNKEL (reference sequence). CDR3 DNA sequence: TGTGCCAGCAGCCACCAAAATCAAGAGACCCAGTACTTC. Its protein is CASSHQNQETQYF.

This clonotype was seen a handful of times. The chain links TRBV14 to TRBJ2-1; a weak D match, TRBD2 (5 bases). V was clipped by 2 bases and J by 6 bases, with 8 bases between them. CDR1 and CDR2 from the germline V gene are SGHDN and FVKESK. The CDR3 length is 13 residues. The CDR3 DNA follows: TGTGCCAGCAGCCAACTAAGCGGCAATGAGCAGTTCTTC. It yields the protein CASSQLSGNEQFF.

The table lists this clonotype with many counts. The chain has TRBV29-1 and TRBJ2-1; TRBD2 matches at 10 bases. Looked up from germline, CDR1 is SQVTM and CDR2 is ANQGSEA. The CDR3 runs 15 residues. The ends lost 4 bases at V and 4 bases at J; junction bases unmatched: 7. DNA of the CDR3: TGCAGCGTTGTAAGCGGGACTAGCGCTTACAATGAGCAGTTCTTC. Its protein product is CSVVSGTSAYNEQFF.

The V call is TRBV24-1, the J call TRBJ2-3, with 14 nucleotides matching TRBD2. CDR1 and CDR2 (germline): KGHDR, SFDVKD. This CDR3 has 17 amino acids. Unmatched junction bases numbered 7, after V lost 3 bases and J lost 6 bases. CDR3 DNA: TGTGCCACCAGTGATCCAAGCGGACTAGCGGGGGGCGATACGCAGTATTTT. Protein sequence: CATSDPSGLAGGDTQYF.

This clonotype was detected only a few times. The chain recombines TRBV12-3 or TRBV12-4 with TRBJ1-2; 7 nucleotides align to TRBD1. The CDR3 runs to 14 residues. With V trimmed by 7 bases and J by 2 bases, 7 bases remained unmatched. The CDR3 here is CASITPGQNYGYTF. Here the CDR3 DNA reads TGTGCCAGCATCACTCCGGGACAGAACTATGGCTACACCTTC.

This clonotype was observed at least ten times. The chain links TRBV2 to TRBJ1-4; D uncertain. Trimming cost V 8 bases and J 5 bases, with 15 bases left between them. Per the germline V gene, CDR1 is SNHLY and CDR2 is FYNNEI. The CDR3 has 14 amino acids. The CDR3 bases are TGTGCCAGCGTCTCGGGCCCGGGAAATGAAAAACTGTTTTTT. It encodes CASVSGPGNEKLFF.

The chain joins TRBV5-4 to TRBJ1-5; D gene ambiguous. CDR1 is SGHNT and CDR2 is YYREEE in the germline V gene (reference sequence). The length of the CDR3 is 14 residues. The germline V and J ends were trimmed by 4 bases and 1 base, with 9 bases remaining between them. The CDR3 loop reads CASSNLDSNQPQHF. Written as DNA, the CDR3 is TGTGCCAGCAGCAACCTGGACAGCAATCAGCCCCAGCATTTT.

The chain carries TRBV7-9 and TRBJ2-1, with 10 bases fitting TRBD2. The CDR3 sequence is 16 residues long. Germline CDR1 and CDR2: SEHNR and FQNEAQ (reference sequence). V was clipped by 1 base and J by 7 bases; unmatched bases: 7. CDR3 loop: CASSLVALAGVNEQFF. The DNA for the CDR3 is TGTGCCAGCAGCTTAGTAGCCCTAGCGGGGGTTAATGAGCAGTTCTTC.